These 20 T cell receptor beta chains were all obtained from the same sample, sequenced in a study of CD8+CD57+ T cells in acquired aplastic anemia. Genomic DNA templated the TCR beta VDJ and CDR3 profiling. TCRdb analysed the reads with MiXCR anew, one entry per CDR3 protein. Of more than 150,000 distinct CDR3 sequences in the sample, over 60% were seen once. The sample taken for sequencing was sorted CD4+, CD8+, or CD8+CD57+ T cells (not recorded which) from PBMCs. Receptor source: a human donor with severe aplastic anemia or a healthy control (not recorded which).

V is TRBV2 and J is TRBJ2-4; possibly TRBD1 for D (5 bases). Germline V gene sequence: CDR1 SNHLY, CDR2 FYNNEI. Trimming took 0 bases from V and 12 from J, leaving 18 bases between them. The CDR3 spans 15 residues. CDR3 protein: CASSEALGLLGHQYF. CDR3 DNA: TGTGCCAGCAGTGAAGCGCTCGGCCTACTGGGGCATCAGTACTTC. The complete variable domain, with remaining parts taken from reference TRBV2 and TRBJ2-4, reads EPEVTQTPSHQVTQMGQEVILRCVPISNHLYFYWYRQILGQKVEFLVSFYNNEISEKSEIFDDQFSVERPDGSNFTLKIRSTKLEDSAMYFCASSEALGLLGHQYFGAGTRLSVL.

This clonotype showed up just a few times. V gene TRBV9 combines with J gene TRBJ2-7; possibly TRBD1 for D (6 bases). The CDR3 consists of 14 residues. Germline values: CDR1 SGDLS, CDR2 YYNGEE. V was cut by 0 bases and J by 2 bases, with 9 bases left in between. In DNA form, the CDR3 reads TGTGCCAGCAGCGTAGCTACAGGGCCCTACGAGCAGTACTTC. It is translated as CASSVATGPYEQYF.

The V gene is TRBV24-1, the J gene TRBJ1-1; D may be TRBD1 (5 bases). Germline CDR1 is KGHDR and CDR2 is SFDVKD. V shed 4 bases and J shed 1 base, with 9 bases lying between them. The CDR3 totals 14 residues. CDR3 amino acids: CATSEGQGNTEAFF. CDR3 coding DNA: TGTGCCACCAGTGAGGGGCAGGGGAACACTGAAGCTTTCTTT.

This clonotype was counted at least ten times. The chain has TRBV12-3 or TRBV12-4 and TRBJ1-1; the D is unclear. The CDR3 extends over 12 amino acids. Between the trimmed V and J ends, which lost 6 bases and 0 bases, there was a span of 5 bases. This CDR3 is CASSPVNTEAFF. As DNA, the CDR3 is TGTGCCAGCAGCCCAGTGAACACTGAAGCTTTCTTT.

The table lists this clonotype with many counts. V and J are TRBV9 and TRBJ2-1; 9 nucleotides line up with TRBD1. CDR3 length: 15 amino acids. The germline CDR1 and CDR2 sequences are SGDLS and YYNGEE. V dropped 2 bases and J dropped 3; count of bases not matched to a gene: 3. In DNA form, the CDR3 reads TGTGCCAGCAGCGTGGGGACAGGGAGCTACAATGAGCAGTTCTTC. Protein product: CASSVGTGSYNEQFF.

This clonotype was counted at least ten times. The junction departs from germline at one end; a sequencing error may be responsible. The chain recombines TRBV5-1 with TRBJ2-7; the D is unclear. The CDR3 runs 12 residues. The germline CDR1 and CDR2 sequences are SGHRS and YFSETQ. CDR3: CASSLEGYEQYF. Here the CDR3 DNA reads TGTGCCAGCAGCTTAGAAGGATACGAGCAGTACTTC.

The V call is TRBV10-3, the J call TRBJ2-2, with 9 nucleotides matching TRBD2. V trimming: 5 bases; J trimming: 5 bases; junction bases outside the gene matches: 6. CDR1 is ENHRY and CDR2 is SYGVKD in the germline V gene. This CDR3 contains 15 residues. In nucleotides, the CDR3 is TGTGCCATCAGTTTAGCGGGAGTAGGTACCGGGGAGCTGTTTTTT. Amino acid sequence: CAISLAGVGTGELFF.

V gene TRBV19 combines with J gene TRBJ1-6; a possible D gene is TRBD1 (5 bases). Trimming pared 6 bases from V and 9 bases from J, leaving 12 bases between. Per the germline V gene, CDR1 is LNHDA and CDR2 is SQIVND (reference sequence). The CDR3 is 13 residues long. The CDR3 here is CASRPRDGSPLHF. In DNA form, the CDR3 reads TGTGCCAGTAGGCCCAGGGACGGTTCACCCCTCCACTTT.

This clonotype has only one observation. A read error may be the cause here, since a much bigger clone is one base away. The CDR3 loop is CAISYPDGGLEDQPQHF. CDR3 nucleotide sequence: TGTGCCATCAGTTACCCCGACGGGGGGTTGGAGGATCAGCCCCAGCATTTT. This chain connects TRBV10-3 to TRBJ1-5; possible D gene TRBD1, 5 bases. Germline V gives CDR1 ENHRY, CDR2 SYGVKD. V lost 5 bases, J lost 5 bases, and 22 bases lay in between. The length of the CDR3 is 17 residues.

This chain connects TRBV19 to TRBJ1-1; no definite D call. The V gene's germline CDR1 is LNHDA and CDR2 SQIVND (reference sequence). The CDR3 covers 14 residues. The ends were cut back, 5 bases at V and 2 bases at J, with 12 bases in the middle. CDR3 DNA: TGTGCCAGTAGTCCAGTGGTCTCTAACACTGAAGCTTTCTTT. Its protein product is CASSPVVSNTEAFF. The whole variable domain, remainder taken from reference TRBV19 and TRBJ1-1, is DGGITQSPKYLFRKEGQNVTLSCEQNLNHDAMYWYRQDPGQGLRLIYYSQIVNDFQKGDIAEGYSVSREKKESFPLTVTSAQKNPTAFYLCASSPVVSNTEAFFGQGTRLTVV.

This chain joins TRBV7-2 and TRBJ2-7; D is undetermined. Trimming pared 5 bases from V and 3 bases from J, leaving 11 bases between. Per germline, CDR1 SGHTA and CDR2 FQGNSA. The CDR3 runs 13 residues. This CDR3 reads CASSVGPIYEQYF. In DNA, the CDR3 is TGTGCCAGCAGCGTGGGTCCAATCTACGAGCAGTACTTC.

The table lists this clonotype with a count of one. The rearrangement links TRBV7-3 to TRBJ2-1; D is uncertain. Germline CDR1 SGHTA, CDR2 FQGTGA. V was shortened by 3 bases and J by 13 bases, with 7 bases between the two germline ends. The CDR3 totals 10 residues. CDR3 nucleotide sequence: TGTGCCAGCAGCTTCGTTTCTCAGTTCTTC. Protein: CASSFVSQFF.

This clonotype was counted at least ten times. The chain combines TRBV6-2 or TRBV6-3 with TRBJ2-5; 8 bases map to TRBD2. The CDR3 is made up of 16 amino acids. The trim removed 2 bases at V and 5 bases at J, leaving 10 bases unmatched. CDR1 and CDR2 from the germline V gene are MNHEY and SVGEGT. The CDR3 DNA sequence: TGTGCCAGCAGTTACGATGACGGGGGGGCCGAGGAGACCCAGTACTTC. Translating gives CASSYDDGGAEETQYF.

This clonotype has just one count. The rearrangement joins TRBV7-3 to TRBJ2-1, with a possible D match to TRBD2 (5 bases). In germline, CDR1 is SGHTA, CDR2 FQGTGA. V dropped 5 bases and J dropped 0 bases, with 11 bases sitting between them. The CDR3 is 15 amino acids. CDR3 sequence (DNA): TGTGCCAGCAGCCCAGGACTGGACTCCTACAATGAGCAGTTCTTC. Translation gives CASSPGLDSYNEQFF. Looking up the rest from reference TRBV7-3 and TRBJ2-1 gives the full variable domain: GAGVSQTPSNKVTEKGKYVELRCDPISGHTALYWYRQSLGQGPEFLIYFQGTGAADDSGLPNDRFFAVRPEGSVSTLKIQRTERGDSAVYLCASSPGLDSYNEQFFGPGTRLTVL.

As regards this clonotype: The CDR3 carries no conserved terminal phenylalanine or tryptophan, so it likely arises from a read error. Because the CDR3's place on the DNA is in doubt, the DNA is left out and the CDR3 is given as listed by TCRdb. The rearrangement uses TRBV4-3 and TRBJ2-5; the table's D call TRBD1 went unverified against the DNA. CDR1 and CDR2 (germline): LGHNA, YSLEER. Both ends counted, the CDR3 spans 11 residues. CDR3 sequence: CASSQEGQGAY.

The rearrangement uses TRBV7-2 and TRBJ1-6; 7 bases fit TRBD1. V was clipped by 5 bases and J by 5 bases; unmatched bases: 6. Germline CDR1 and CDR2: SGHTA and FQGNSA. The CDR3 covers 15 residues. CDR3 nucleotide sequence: TGTGCCAGCAGCCCGGACAGGCGGGATAATTCACCCCTCCACTTT. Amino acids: CASSPDRRDNSPLHF. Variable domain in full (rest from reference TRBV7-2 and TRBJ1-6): GAGVSQSPSNKVTEKGKDVELRCDPISGHTALYWYRQSLGQGLEFLIYFQGNSAPDKSGLPSDRFSAERTGGSVSTLTIQRTQQEDSAVYLCASSPDRRDNSPLHFGNGTRLTVT.

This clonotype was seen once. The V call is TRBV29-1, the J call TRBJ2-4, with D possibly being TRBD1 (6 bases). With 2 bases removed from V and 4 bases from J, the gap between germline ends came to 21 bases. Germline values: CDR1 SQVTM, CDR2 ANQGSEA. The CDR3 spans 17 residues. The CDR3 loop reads CSVEIYRDNLLKNIQYF. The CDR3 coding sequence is TGCAGCGTTGAAATCTACCGGGACAACCTTCTAAAAAACATTCAGTACTTC.

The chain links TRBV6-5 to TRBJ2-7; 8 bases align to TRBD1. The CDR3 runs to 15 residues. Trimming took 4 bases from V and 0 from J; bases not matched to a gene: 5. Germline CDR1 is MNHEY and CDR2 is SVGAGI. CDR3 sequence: CASSSPGTGSYEQYF. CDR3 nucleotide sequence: TGTGCCAGCAGTTCCCCCGGGACAGGCTCCTACGAGCAGTACTTC.

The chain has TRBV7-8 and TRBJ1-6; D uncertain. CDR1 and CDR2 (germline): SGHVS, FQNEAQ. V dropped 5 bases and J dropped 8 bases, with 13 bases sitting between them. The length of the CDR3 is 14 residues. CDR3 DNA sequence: TGTGCCAGCAGCCACCGGGAGGCACATTCACCCCTCCACTTT. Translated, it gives CASSHREAHSPLHF.

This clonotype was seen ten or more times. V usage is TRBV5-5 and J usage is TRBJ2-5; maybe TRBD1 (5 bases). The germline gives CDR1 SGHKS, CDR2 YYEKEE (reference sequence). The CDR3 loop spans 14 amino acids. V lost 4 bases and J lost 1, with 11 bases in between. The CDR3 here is CASSTARGQETQYF. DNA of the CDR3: TGTGCCAGCAGCACTGCTAGGGGCCAAGAGACCCAGTACTTC.